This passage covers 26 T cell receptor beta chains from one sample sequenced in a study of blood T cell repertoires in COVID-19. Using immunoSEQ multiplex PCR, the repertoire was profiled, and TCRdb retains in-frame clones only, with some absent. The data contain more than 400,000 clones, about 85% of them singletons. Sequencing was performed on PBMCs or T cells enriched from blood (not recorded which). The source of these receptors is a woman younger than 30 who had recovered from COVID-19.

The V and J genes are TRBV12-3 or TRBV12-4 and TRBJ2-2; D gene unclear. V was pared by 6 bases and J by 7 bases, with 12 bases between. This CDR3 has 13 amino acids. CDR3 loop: CASSPIGVGELFF. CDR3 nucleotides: TGTGCCAGCAGCCCCATTGGAGTCGGGGAGCTGTTTTTT.

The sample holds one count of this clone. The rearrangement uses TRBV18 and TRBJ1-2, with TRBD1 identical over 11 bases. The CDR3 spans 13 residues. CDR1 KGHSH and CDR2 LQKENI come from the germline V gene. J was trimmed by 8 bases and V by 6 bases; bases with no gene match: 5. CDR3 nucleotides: TGTGCCAGCTCCGGACAGGGGGCGTTGGGCTACACCTTC. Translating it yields CASSGQGALGYTF. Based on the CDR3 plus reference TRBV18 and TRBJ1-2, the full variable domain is NAGVMQNPRHLVRRRGQEARLRCSPMKGHSHVYWYRQLPEEGLKFMVYLQKENIIDESGMPKERFSAEFPKEGPSILRIQQVVRGDSAAYFCASSGQGALGYTFGSGTRLTVV.

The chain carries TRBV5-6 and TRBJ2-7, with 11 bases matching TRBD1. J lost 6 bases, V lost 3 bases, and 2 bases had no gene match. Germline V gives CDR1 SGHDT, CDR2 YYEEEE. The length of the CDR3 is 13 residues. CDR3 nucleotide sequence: TGTGCCAGCAGCTGGGGGACAGGGGGCGAGCAGTACTTC. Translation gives CASSWGTGGEQYF.

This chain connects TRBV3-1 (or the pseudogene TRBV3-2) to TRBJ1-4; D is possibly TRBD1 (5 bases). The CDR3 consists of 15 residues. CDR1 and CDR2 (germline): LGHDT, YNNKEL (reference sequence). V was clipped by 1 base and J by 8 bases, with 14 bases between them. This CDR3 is CASSQVGGFGEKLFF. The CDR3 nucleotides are TGTGCCAGCAGCCAAGTTGGGGGGTTTGGCGAAAAACTGTTTTTT.

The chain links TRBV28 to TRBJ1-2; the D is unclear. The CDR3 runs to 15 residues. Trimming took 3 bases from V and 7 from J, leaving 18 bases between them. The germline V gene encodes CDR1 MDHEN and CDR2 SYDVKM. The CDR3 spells CASSFLGDPRGGYTF. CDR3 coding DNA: TGTGCCAGCAGTTTTTTGGGAGACCCGCGGGGTGGCTACACCTTC.

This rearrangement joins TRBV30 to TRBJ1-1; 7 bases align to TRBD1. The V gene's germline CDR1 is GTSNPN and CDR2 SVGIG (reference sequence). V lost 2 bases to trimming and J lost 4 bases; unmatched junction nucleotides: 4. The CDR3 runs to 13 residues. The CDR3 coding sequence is TGTGCCTGGAGTAGGGACAGACCCACTGAAGCTTTCTTT. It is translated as CAWSRDRPTEAFF.

The CDR3 spells CASSGGLAVQETQYF. The CDR3 nucleotides are TGTGCCAGCAGCGGGGGACTAGCGGTACAAGAGACCCAGTACTTC. The chain is built from TRBV5-4 and TRBJ2-5; 11 bases match TRBD2. This CDR3 contains 15 residues. From germline, CDR1 is SGHNT and CDR2 YYREEE (reference sequence). Unmatched junction bases numbered 4, after V lost 4 bases and J lost 2 bases.

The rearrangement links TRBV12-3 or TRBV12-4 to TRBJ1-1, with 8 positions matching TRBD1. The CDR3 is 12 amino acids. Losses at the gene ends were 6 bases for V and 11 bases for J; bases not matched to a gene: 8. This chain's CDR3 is CASRPGGVGAFF. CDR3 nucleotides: TGTGCCAGCAGACCAGGGGGCGTCGGGGCTTTCTTT.

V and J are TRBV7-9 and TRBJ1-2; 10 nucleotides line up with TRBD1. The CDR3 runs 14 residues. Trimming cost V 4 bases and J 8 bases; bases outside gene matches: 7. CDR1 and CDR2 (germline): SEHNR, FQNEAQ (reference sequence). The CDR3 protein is CASSYKGQGRGYTF. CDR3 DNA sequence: TGTGCCAGCAGCTATAAGGGACAGGGGCGCGGCTACACCTTC.

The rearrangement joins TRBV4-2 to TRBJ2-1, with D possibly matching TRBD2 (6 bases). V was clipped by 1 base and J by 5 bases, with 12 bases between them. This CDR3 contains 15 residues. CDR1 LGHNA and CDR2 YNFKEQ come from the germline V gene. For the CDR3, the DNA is TGTGCCAGCAGCCAAGGACTAGACTACGACAATGAGCAGTTCTTC. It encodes CASSQGLDYDNEQFF.

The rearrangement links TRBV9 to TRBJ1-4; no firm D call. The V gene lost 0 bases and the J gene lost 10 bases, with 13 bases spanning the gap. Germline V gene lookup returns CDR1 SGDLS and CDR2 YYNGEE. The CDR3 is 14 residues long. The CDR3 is CASSVDPREGKLFF. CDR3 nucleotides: TGTGCCAGCAGCGTAGATCCTCGGGAGGGAAAACTGTTTTTT.

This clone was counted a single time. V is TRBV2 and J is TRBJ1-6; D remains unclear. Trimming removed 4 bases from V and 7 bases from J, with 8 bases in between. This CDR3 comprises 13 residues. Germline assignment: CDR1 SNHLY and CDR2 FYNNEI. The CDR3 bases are TGTGCCAGCAGTGGTGCGGGGAATTCACCCCTCCACTTT. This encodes CASSGAGNSPLHF.

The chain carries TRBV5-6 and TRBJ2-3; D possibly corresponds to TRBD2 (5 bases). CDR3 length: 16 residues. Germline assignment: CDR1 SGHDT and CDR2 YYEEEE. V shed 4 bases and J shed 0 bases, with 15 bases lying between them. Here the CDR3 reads CASSERVPSSTDTQYF. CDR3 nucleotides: TGTGCCAGCAGCGAGAGGGTTCCCTCTAGCACAGATACGCAGTATTTT.

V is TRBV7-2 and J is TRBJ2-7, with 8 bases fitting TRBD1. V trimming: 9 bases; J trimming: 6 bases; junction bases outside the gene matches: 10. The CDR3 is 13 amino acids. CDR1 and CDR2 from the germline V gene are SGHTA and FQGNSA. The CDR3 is CARPKGQESEQYF. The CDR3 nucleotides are TGTGCCAGGCCGAAGGGACAGGAAAGCGAGCAGTACTTC.

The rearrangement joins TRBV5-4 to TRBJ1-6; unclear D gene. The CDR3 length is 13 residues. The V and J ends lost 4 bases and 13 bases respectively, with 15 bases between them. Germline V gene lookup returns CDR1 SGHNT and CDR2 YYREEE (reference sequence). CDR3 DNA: TGTGCCAGCAGCGGGGAGGGCGAAGTGCCCCTCCACTTT. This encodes CASSGEGEVPLHF.

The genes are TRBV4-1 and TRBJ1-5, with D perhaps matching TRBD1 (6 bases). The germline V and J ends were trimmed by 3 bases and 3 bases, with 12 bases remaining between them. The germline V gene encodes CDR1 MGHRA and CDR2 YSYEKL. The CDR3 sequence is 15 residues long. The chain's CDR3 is CASSQAQGSNQPQHF. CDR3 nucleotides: TGCGCCAGCAGCCAGGCACAGGGATCCAATCAGCCCCAGCATTTT.

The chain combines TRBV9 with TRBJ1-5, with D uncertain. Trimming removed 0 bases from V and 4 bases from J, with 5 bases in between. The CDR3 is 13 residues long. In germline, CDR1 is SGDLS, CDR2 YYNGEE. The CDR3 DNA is TGTGCCAGCAGCGTAGGGAGGAATCAGCCCCAGCATTTT. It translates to CASSVGRNQPQHF.

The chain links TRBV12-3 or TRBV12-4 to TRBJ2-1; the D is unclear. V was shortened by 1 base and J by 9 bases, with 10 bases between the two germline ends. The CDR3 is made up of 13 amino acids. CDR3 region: CASSLDPGSEQFF. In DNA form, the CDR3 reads TGTGCCAGCAGTTTAGACCCCGGTAGTGAGCAGTTCTTC.

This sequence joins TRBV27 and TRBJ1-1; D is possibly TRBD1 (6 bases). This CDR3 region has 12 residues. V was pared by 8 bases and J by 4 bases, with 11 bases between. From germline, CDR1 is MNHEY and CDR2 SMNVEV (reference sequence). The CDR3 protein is CASSQGFTEAFF. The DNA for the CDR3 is TGTGCCAGCTCCCAGGGGTTCACTGAAGCTTTCTTT.

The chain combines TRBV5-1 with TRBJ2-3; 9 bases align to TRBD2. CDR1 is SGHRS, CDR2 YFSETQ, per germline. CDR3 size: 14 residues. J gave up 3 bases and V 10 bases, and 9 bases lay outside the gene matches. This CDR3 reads CAGSRGGGTDTQYF. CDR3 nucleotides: TGCGCCGGATCCCGCGGGGGGGGAACAGATACGCAGTATTTT.

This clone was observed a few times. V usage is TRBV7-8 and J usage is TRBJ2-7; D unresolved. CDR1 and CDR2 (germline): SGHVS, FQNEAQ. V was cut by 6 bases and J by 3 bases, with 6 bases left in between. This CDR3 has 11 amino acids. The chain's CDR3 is CASSRVYEQYF. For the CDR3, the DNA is TGTGCCAGCAGTCGGGTCTACGAGCAGTACTTC.

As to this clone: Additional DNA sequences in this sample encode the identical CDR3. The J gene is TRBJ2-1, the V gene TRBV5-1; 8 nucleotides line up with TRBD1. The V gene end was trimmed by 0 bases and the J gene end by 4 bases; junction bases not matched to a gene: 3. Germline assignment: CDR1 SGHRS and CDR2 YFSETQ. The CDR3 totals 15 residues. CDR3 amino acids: CASSLGQGSYNEQFF. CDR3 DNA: TGCGCCAGCAGCTTGGGACAGGGGTCATACAATGAGCAGTTCTTC.

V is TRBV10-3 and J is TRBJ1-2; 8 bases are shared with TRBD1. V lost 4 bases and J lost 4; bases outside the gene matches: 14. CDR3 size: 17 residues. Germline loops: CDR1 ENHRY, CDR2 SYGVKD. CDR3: CAISGSGQVPPSYGYTF. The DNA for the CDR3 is TGTGCCATCAGTGGATCGGGACAGGTGCCTCCGAGCTATGGCTACACCTTC.

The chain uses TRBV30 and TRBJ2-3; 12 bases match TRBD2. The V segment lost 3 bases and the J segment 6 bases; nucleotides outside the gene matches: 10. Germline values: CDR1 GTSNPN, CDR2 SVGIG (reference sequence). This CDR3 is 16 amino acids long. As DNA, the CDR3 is TGTGCCTGGAGCCGAAGTCTAGCGGGGGGGCCGGATACGCAGTATTTT. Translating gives CAWSRSLAGGPDTQYF. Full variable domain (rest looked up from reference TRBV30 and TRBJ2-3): SQTIHQWPATLVQPVGSPLSLECTVEGTSNPNLYWYRQAAGRGLQLLFYSVGIGQISSEVPQNLSASRPQDRQFILSSKKLLLSDSGFYLCAWSRSLAGGPDTQYFGPGTRLTVL.

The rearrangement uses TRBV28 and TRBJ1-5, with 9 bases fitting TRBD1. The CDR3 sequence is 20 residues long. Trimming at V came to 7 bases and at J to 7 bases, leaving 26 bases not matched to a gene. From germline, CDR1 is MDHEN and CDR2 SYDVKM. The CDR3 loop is CASNGILGTGQGMGGQPQHF. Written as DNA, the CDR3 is TGTGCCAGCAACGGAATATTGGGTACGGGACAGGGAATGGGAGGACAGCCCCAGCATTTT.

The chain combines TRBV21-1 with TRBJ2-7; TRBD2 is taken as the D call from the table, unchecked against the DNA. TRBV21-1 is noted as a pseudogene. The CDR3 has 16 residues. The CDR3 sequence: CASSLNLGGDSYEQYF. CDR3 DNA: TGTGCCAGCAGCTTGAATCTAGGAGGGGATTCCTACGAGCAGTACTTC.